The clone carrying this T cell receptor beta chain was counted at least ten times. The sample is drawn from a study of molecular identifiers for immune sequencing clone quantification. V was trimmed by 3 bases and J by 1 base, leaving 9 bases between them. The germline gives CDR1 MGHRA, CDR2 YSYEKL. The CDR3 spans 14 residues. Library preparation followed earlier protocols using designated TCR primers. MiXCR, applied by TCRdb to the PCR reads, yields one record per CDR3 protein. The data show around 54,000 distinct CDR3 sequences, with approximately 25% seen just once and under 2% held by the top ten.

This TCR was sampled from a human donor in good health. Some libraries in this study had Jurkat cell RNA spiked in. Sequencing input: naive CD8+ T cells from blood, with Jurkat cell RNA spiked in. Noted subset: FACS-sorted CD8+CD4-CCR7+CD45RA+ naive T cells. The genes are TRBV4-1 and TRBJ1-1; D not certain. The CDR3: CASSHLSPNTEAFF. The CDR3 coding sequence is TGCGCCAGCAGCCACCTGTCACCGAACACTGAAGCTTTCTTT.